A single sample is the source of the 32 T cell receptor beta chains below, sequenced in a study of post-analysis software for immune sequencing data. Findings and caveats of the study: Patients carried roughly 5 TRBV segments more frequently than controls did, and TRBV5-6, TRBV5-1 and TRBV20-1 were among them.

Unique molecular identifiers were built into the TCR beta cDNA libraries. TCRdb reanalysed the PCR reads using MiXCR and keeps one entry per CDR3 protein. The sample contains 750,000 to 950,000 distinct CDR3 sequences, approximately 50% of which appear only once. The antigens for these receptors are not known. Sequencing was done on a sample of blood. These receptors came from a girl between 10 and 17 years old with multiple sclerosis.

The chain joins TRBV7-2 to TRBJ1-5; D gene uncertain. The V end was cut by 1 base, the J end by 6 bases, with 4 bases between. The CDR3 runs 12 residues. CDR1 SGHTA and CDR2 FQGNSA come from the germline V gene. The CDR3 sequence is CASSLETQPQHF. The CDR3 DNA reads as TGTGCCAGCAGCTTAGAGACTCAGCCCCAGCATTTT.

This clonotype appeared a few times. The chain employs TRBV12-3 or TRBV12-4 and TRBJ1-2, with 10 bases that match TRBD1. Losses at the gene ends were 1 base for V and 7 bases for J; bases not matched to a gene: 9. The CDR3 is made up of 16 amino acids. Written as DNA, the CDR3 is TGTGCCAGCAGTTTAGGACAGGGGGCGACTCGGTCTGGCTACACCTTC. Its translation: CASSLGQGATRSGYTF.

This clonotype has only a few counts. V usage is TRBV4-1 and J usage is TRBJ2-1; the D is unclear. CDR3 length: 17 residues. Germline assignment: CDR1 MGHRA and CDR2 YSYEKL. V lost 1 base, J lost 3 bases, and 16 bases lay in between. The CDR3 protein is CASSQAYGQRDYNEQFF. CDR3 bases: TGCGCCAGCAGCCAAGCCTACGGGCAGAGAGACTACAATGAGCAGTTCTTC.

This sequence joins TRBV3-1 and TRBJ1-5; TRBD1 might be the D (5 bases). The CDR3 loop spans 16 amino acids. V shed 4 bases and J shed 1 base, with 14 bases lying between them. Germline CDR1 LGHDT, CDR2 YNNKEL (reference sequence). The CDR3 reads CASSLGTPGSNQPQHF. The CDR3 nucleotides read TGTGCCAGCAGCCTTGGGACCCCTGGGAGCAATCAGCCCCAGCATTTT.

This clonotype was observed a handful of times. For the CDR3, the DNA is TGCAGTGCGAGCGGGACAGGGGACGGTCGCTACGAGCAGTACTTC. The encoded protein is CSASGTGDGRYEQYF. The chain carries TRBV20-1 and TRBJ2-7; 10 bases are a match to TRBD1. The germline V gene encodes CDR1 DFQATT and CDR2 SNEGSKA (reference sequence). Losses at the gene ends were 6 bases for V and 3 bases for J; bases not matched to a gene: 11. The CDR3 sequence is 15 residues long.

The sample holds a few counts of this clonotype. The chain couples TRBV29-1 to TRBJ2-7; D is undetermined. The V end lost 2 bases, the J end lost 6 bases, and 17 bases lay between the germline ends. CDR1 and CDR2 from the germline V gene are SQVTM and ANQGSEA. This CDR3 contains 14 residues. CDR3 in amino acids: CSVETAKLNGEQYF. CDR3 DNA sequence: TGCAGCGTTGAAACAGCGAAGCTAAATGGCGAGCAGTACTTC.

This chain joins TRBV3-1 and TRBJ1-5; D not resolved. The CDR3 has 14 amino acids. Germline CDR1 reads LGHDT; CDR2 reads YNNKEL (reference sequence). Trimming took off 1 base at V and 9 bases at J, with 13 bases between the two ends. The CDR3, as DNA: TGTGCCAGCAGCCAAGCCCCAGCCCCCAGGCCCCAGCATTTT. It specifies CASSQAPAPRPQHF.

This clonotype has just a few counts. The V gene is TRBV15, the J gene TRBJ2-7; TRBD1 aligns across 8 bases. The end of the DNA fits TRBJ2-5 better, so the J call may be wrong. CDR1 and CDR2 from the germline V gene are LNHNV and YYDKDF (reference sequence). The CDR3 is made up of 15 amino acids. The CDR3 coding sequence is TGTGCCACCAGCGGAATGACAGGGGCGCAAGAGACCCAGTACTTC. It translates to CATSGMTGAQETQYF.

CDR3 sequence: CASSLAICGTPRSYEQYF. CDR3 coding DNA: TGCGCCAGCAGCTTGGCTATTTGTGGGACCCCGCGCTCCTACGAGCAGTACTTC. The V and J genes are TRBV5-1 and TRBJ2-7; D assignment may be TRBD1 or TRBD2 (5 bases each). The CDR3 loop spans 18 amino acids. CDR1 and CDR2 from the germline V gene are SGHRS and YFSETQ. V gave up 0 bases and J gave up 0 bases, with 19 bases separating them.

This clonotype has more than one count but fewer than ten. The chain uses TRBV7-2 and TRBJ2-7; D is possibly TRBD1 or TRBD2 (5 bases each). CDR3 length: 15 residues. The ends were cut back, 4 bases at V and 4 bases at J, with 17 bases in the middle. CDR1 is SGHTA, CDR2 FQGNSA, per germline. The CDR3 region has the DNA TGTGCCAGCAGCTCTGACTGGGGACGACCTTACGAGCAGTACTTC. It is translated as CASSSDWGRPYEQYF.

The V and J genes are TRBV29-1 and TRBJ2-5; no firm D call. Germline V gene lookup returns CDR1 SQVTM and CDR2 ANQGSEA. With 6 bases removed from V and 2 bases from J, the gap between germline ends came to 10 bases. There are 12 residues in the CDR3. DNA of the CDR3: TGCAGCGTAGCAGGACCTCAAGAGACCCAGTACTTC. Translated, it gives CSVAGPQETQYF.

Here the CDR3 DNA reads TGCAGCGGGGGACTGGCCGGGGAGCAGTTCTTC. This translates into CSGGLAGEQFF. The chain is built from TRBV29-1 and TRBJ2-1, with a possible D match to TRBD2 (6 bases). The CDR3 is made up of 11 amino acids. Trimming removed 7 bases at V and 10 bases at J, with 14 bases between. The germline gives CDR1 SQVTM, CDR2 ANQGSEA.

For the CDR3, the DNA is TGTGCCAGCAGCCCTAAGGGTTATACGCAGTATTTT. It codes for CASSPKGYTQYF. The V gene is TRBV7-6, the J gene TRBJ2-3; no clear D. Germline CDR1 and CDR2: SGHVS and FNYEAQ. The CDR3 contains 12 residues. Trimming took 5 bases from V and 7 from J, leaving 10 bases between them.

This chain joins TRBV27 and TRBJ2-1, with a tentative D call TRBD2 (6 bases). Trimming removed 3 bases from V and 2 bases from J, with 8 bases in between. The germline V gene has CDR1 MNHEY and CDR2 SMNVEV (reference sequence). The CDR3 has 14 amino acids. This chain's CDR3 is CASSFGGTYNEQFF. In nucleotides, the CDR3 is TGTGCCAGCAGTTTTGGGGGGACCTACAATGAGCAGTTCTTC.

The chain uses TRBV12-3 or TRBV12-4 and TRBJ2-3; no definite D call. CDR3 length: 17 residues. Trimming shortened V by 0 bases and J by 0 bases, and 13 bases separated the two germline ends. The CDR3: CASSLAGILTSTDTQYF. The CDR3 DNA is TGTGCCAGCAGTTTAGCAGGAATCCTGACTAGCACAGATACGCAGTATTTT.

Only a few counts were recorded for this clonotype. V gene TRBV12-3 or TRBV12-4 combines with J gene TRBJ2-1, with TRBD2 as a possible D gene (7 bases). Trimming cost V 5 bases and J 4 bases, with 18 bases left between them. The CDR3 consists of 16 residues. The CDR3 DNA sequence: TGTGCCAGCAGTCCCAGTTCGAGCGGGACATACAATGAGCAGTTCTTC. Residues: CASSPSSSGTYNEQFF.

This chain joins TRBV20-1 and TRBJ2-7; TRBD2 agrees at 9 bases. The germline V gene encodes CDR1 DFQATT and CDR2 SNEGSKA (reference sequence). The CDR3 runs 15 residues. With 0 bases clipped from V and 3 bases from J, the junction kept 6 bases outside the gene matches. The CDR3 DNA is TGCAGTGCTAGAGAGGGCGGGGGGGCGGACTACGAGCAGTACTTC. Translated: CSAREGGGADYEQYF.

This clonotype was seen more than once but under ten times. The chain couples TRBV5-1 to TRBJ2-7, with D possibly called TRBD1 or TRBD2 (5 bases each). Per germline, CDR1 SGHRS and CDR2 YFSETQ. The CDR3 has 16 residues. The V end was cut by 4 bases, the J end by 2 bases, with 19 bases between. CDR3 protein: CASSPTTRGPPYEQYF. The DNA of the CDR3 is TGCGCCAGCAGCCCTACGACCCGGGGCCCCCCCTACGAGCAGTACTTC.

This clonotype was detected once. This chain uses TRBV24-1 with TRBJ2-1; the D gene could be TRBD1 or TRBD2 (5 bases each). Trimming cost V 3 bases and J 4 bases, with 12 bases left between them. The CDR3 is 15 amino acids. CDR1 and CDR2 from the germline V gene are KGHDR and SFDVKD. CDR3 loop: CATSDPRDVYNEQFF. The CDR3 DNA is TGTGCCACCAGTGATCCCAGGGACGTATACAATGAGCAGTTCTTC.

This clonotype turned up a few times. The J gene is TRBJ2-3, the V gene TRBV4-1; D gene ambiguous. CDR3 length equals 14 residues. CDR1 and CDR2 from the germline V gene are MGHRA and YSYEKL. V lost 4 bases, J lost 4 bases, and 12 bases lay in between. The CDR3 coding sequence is TGCGCCAGCAGCCCGTCTATTGGCTCAGATACGCAGTATTTT. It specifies CASSPSIGSDTQYF.

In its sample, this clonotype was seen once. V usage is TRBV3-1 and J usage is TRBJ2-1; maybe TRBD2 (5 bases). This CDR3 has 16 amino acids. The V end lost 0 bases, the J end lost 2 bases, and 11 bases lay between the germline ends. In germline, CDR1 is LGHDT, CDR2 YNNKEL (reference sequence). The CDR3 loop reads CASSQEIGLTYNEQFF. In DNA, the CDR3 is TGTGCCAGCAGCCAAGAGATTGGACTTACCTACAATGAGCAGTTCTTC.

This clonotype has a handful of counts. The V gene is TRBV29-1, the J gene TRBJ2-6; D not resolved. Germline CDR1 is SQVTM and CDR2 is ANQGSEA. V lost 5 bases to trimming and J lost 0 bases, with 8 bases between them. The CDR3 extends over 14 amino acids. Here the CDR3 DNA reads TGCAGCGTTATTTATCCCTCTGGGGCCAACGTCCTGACTTTC. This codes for CSVIYPSGANVLTF.

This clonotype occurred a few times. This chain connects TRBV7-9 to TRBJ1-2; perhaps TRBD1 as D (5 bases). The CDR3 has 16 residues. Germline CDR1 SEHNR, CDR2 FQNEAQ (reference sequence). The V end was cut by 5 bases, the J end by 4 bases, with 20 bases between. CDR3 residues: CASSPMGRGTGYGYTF. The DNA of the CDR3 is TGTGCCAGCAGCCCCATGGGGCGGGGGACGGGCTATGGCTACACCTTC.

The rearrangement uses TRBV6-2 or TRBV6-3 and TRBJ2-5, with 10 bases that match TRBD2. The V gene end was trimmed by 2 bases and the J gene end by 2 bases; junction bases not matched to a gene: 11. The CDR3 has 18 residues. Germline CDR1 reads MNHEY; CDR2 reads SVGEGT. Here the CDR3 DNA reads TGTGCCAGCAGTTACGCCCTGAGGACTAGCGGAAGGCAAGAGACCCAGTACTTC. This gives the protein CASSYALRTSGRQETQYF.

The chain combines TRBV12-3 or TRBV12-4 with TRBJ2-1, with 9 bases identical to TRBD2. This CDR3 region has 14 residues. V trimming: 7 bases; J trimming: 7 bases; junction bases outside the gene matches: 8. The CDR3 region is CASTQAGGINEQFF. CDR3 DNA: TGTGCCAGCACCCAAGCGGGGGGTATAAATGAGCAGTTCTTC.

The CDR3 sequence is CSARLGSYTF. Here the CDR3 DNA reads TGCAGTGCTAGGTTAGGGAGTTACACCTTC. V and J are TRBV20-1 and TRBJ1-2; D unclear. Germline CDR1 DFQATT, CDR2 SNEGSKA (reference sequence). V was clipped by 3 bases and J by 11 bases, with 10 bases between them. The CDR3 length is 10 residues.

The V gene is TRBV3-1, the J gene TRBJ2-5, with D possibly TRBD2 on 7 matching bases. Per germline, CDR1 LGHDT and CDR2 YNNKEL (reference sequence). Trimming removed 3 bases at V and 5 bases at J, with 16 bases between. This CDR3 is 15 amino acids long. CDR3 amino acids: CASSQELGGEETQYF. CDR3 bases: TGTGCCAGCAGCCAGGAGTTAGGGGGGGAGGAGACCCAGTACTTC.

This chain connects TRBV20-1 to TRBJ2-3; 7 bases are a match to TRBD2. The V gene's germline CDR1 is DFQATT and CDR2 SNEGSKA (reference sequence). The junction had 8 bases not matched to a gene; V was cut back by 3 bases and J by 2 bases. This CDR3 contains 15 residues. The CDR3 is CSASRGGGATDTQYF. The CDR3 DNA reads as TGCAGTGCTAGCCGCGGCGGGGGAGCCACAGATACGCAGTATTTT.

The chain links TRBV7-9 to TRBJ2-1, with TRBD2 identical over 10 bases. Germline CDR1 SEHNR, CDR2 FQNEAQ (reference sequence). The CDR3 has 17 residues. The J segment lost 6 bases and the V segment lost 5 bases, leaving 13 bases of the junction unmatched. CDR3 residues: CASSKMPGLAIINEQFF. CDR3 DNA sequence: TGTGCCAGCAGCAAAATGCCGGGACTAGCGATTATCAATGAGCAGTTCTTC.

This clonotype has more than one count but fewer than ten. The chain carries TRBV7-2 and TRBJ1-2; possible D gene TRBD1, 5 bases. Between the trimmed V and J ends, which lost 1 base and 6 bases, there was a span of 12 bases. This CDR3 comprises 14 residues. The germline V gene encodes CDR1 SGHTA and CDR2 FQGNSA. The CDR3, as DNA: TGTGCCAGCAGCTTAGGCGGGGCTAGCGATGGCTACACCTTC. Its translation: CASSLGGASDGYTF.

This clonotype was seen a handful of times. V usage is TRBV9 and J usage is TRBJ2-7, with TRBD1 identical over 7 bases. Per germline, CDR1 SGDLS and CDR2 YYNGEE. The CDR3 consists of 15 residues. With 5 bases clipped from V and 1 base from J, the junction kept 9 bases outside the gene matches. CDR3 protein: CASSIWDSFSYEQYF. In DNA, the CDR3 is TGTGCCAGCAGTATCTGGGACAGTTTTTCCTACGAGCAGTACTTC.

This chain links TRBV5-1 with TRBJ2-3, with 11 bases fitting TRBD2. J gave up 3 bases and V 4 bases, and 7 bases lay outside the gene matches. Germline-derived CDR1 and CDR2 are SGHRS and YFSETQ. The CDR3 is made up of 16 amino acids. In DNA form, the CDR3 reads TGCGCCAGCAGCGCCTTGGTAGCGGGAGGGACAGATACGCAGTATTTT. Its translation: CASSALVAGGTDTQYF. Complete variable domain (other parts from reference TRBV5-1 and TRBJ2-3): KAGVTQTPRYLIKTRGQQVTLSCSPISGHRSVSWYQQTPGQGLQFLFEYFSETQRNKGNFPGRFSGRQFSNSRSEMNVSTLELGDSALYLCASSALVAGGTDTQYFGPGTRLTVL.